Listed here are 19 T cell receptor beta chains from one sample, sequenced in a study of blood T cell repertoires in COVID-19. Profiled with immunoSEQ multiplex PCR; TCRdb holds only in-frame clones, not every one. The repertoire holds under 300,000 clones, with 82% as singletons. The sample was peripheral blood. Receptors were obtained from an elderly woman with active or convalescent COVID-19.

The CDR3 protein is CASSLRLAGQETQYF. The CDR3 coding sequence is TGTGCCAGCAGCCTACGACTAGCGGGTCAGGAGACCCAGTACTTC. The chain links TRBV7-9 to TRBJ2-5; TRBD2 matches 10 bases. CDR3 length: 15 residues. The germline V gene encodes CDR1 SEHNR and CDR2 FQNEAQ (reference sequence). With 5 bases clipped from V and 5 bases from J, the junction kept 8 bases outside the gene matches. The complete variable domain, with remaining parts taken from reference TRBV7-9 and TRBJ2-5, reads DTGVSQNPRHKITKRGQNVTFRCDPISEHNRLYWYRQTLGQGPEFLTYFQNEAQLEKSRLLSDRFSAERPKGSFSTLEIQRTEQGDSAMYLCASSLRLAGQETQYFGPGTRLLVL.

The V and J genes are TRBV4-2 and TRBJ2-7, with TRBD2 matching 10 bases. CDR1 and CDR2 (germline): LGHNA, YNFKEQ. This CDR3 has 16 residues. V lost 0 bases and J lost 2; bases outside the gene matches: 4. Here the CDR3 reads CASSQEISGGAYEQYF. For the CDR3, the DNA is TGTGCCAGCAGCCAAGAGATAAGCGGGGGGGCCTACGAGCAGTACTTC.

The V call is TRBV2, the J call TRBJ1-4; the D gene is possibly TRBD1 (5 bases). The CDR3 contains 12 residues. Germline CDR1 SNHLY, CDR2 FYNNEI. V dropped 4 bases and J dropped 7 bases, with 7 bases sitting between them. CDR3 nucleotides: TGTGCCAGCAGTGCGGGGGGTGAAAAACTGTTTTTT. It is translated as CASSAGGEKLFF.

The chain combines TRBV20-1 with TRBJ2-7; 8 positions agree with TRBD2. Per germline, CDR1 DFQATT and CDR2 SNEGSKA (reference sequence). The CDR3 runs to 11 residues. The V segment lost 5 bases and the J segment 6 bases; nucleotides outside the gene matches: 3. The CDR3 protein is CSARGGFEQYF. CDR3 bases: TGCAGTGCTCGGGGGGGGTTCGAGCAGTACTTC.

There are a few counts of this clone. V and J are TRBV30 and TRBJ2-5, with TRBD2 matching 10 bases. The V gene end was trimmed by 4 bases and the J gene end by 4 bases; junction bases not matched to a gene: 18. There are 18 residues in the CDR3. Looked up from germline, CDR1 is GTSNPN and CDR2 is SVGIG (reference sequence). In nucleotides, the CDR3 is TGTGCCTGGATTCGGGTCACTAGCGGGATATCGGTAGGAGAGACCCAGTACTTC. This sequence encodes CAWIRVTSGISVGETQYF.

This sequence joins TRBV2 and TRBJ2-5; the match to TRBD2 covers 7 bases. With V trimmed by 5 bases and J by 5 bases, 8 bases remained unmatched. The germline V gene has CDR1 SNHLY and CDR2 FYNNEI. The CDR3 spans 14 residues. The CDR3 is CASSTTWGGETQYF. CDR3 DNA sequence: TGTGCCAGCAGTACTACATGGGGGGGGGAGACCCAGTACTTC.

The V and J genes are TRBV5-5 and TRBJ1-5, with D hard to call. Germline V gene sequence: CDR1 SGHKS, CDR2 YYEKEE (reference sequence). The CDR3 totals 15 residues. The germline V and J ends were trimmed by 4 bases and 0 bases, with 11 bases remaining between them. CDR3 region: CASSRTLNSNQPQHF. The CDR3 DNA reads TGTGCCAGCAGCCGGACTCTCAATAGCAATCAGCCCCAGCATTTT.

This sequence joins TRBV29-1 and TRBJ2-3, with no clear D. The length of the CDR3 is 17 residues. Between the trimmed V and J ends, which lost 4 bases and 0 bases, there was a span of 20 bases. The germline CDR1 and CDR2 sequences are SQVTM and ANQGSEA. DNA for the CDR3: TGCAGCGTTGGGTTCGCGGCGTCCCCCGCCAGCACAGATACGCAGTATTTT. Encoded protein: CSVGFAASPASTDTQYF.

The CDR3 spells CASSTGQVPNTGELFF. For the CDR3, the DNA is TGCGCCAGCAGCACTGGACAGGTTCCGAACACCGGGGAGCTGTTTTTT. The chain links TRBV5-1 to TRBJ2-2, with 7 nucleotides matching TRBD1. CDR1 and CDR2 from the germline V gene are SGHRS and YFSETQ. The CDR3 has 16 residues. After removal of 4 bases from V and 0 bases from J, the junction contained 6 bases not matched to a gene.

As DNA, the CDR3 is TGCAGTGCTAGTAGGGGGTGGCGTCAGCCCCAGCATTTT. Its translation: CSASRGWRQPQHF. The genes are TRBV20-1 and TRBJ1-5, with a weak D call TRBD1 (6 bases). CDR3 length: 13 residues. Trimming stripped 3 bases from V and 6 bases from J, with 12 bases between. CDR1 and CDR2 from the germline V gene are DFQATT and SNEGSKA (reference sequence).

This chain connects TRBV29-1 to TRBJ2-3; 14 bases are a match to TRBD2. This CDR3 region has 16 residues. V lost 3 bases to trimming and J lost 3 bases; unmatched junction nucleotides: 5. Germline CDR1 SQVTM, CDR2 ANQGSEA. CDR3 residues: CSVDPTSGRGTDTQYF. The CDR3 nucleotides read TGCAGCGTTGACCCGACTAGCGGGAGGGGTACAGATACGCAGTATTTT.

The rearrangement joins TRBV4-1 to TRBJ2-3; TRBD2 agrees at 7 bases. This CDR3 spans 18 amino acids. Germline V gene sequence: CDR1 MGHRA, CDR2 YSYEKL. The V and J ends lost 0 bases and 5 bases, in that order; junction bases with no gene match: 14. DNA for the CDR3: TGCGCCAGCAGCCAAGATTGGGCAAGGGCGGGAGACCGAGATACGCAGTATTTT. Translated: CASSQDWARAGDRDTQYF.

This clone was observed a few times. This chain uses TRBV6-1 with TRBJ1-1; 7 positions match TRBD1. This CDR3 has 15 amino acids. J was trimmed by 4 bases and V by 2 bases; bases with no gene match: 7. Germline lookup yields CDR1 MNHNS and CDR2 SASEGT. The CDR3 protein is CASSEYRDRVTEAFF. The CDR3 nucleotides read TGTGCCAGCAGTGAATACCGAGACAGGGTCACTGAAGCTTTCTTT.

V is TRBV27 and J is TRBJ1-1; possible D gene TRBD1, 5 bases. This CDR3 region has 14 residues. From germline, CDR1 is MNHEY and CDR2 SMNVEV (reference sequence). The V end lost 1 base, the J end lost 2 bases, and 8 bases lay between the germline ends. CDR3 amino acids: CASSLWGGNTEAFF. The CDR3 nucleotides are TGTGCCAGCAGTTTATGGGGGGGAAACACTGAAGCTTTCTTT.

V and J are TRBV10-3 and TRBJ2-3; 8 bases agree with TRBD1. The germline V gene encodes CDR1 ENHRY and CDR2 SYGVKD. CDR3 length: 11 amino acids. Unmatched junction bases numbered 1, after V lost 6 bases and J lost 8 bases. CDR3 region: CAIRGQGTQYF. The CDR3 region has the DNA TGTGCCATCAGAGGACAGGGTACGCAGTATTTT.

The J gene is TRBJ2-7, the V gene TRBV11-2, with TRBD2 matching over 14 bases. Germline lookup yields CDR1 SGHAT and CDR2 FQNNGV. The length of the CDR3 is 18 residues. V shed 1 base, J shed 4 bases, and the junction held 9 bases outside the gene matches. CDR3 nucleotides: TGTGCCAGCAGCTTAGTGCCGGGACTAGCGGGAGTGGGGTACGAGCAGTACTTC. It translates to CASSLVPGLAGVGYEQYF.

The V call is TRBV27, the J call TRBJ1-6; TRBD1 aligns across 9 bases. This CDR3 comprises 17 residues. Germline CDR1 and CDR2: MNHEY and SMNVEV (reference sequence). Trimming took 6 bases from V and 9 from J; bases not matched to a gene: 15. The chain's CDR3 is CASSKNRDRVFGSPLHF. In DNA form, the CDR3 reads TGTGCCAGCAGCAAAAACCGGGACAGGGTGTTTGGTTCACCCCTCCACTTT.

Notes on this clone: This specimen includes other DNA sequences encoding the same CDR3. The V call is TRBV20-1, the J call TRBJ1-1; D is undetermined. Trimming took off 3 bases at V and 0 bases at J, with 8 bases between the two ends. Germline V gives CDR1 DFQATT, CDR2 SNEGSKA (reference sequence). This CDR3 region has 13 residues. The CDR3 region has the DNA TGCAGTGCTAGTCCTACGGTGAACACTGAAGCTTTCTTT. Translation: CSASPTVNTEAFF.

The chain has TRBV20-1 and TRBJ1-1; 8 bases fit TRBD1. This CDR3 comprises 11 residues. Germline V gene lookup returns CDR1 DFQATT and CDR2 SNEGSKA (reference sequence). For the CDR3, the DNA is TGCAAACAGGGGGTGAACACTGAAGCTTTCTTT. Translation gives CKQGVNTEAFF.